The rows below give T cell receptor beta chains drawn from one sample of a study of T cells in localized non-small cell lung cancer. Some clones are missing from TCRdb's copy, which holds only in-frame ones; the method was immunoSEQ multiplex PCR. Of 35,000 to 50,000 clones in the sample, around nine tenths were seen once. This specimen consisted of PBMCs, obtained before any cancer treatment. The source of these receptors is a woman between 35 and 75 years old with stage II lung adenocarcinoma. CDR3s include the opening cysteine and the closing phenylalanine or tryptophan. D genes are given only for firm matches. The listing skips clone size in some rows; elsewhere it reads once, few, many or a size class.

d_call v_call clone_size cdr3_aa
. TRBV2 . CASSAEPMNTEAFF
TRBD2 TRBV4-2 . CASSQGARAGVGDEQFF
TRBD2 TRBV7-9 . CASSRRRISGTNTGELFF
. TRBV5-4 . CASSFGIETQYF
. TRBV6-6 once CASAGPNQPQHF
TRBD2 TRBV7-2 . CASSLRLTSGNPREQFF
TRBD1 TRBV5-1 . CASRLTGLGQETQYF
. TRBV28 . CASSLQGVYGYTF
. TRBV18 . CASSPTPGVMYEQYF
. TRBV5-6 . CASSSGVLSTNEKLFF
TRBD2 TRBV2 . CASSEAQGTSGEDYEQYF
. TRBV5-1 . CASSLEGMNTEAFF
. TRBV5-4 . CASSRGPDSGNTIYF
. TRBV5-1 . CVTRGVGIEKLFF
. TRBV5-8 . CASGGRVGETQYF
. TRBV28 . CATLAGETQYF